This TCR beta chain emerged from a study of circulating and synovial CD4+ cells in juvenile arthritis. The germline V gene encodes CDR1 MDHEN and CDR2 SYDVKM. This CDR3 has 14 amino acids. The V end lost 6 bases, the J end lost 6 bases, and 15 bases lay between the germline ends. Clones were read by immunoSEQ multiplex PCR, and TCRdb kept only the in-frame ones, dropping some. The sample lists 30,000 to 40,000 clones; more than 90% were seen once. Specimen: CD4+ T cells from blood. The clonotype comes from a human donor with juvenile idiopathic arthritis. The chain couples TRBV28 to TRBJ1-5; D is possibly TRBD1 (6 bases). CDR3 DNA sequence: TGTGCCAGCAGACTCGGGGGAGGGGGTCAGCCCCAGCATTTT. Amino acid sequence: CASRLGGGGQPQHF.